This T cell receptor beta chain was captured by sequencing in a study of response to subunit inactivated influenza vaccine. The study, taken as a whole, reports: Authors suggested few new T cells are recruited by each seasonal influenza vaccination.

As to this clonotype: Its antigen is currently unknown.

The germline V gene encodes CDR1 MNHEY and CDR2 SMNVEV (reference sequence). The length of the CDR3 is 15 residues. Trimming stripped 4 bases from V and 0 bases from J, with 10 bases between. Each CDR3 protein gets one entry after TCRdb re-called the RT-PCR reads with MiXCR. The table shows 200,000 to 300,000 distinct CDR3 sequences, with 10% to 15% occurring only once. The clonotype comes from a man aged 45-60 years who received an inactivated influenza vaccine. The specimen was non-naive T cells sorted from PBMCs, collected about 14 days before vaccination. The chain couples TRBV27 to TRBJ1-3, with a tentative D call TRBD1 (6 bases). The CDR3 here is CASSSTGISGNTIYF. DNA of the CDR3: TGTGCCAGCAGTTCTACAGGGATCTCTGGAAACACCATATATTTT.